The 13 T cell receptor beta chains given below trace back to one sample, sequenced in a study of blood T cells in healthy people across ages. Using a J-beta primer mix together with a sample-barcoded 5' primer, a second PCR was run for roughly 6 to 12 cycles. TCRdb analysed the 5' RACE reads with MiXCR anew, one entry per CDR3 protein. The table includes approximately 1.5 million distinct CDR3 sequences, about 35% detected once. Sample: blood. These receptor sequences come from a woman aged 25 to 45 in good health.

The chain uses TRBV2 and TRBJ2-3, with a possible D match to TRBD2 (6 bases). Germline V lookup: CDR1 SNHLY, CDR2 FYNNEI. Between the trimmed V and J ends, which lost 5 bases and 2 bases, there was a span of 14 bases. The CDR3 is made up of 15 amino acids. CDR3 in amino acids: CASSQPGLITDTQYF. The CDR3 DNA is TGTGCCAGCAGTCAACCGGGACTCATCACAGATACGCAGTATTTT.

This clonotype has ten or more counts. The chain carries TRBV7-9 and TRBJ2-6; D is uncertain. The CDR3 extends over 16 amino acids. Looked up from germline, CDR1 is SEHNR and CDR2 is FQNEAQ (reference sequence). Trimming took off 2 bases at V and 0 bases at J, with 8 bases between the two ends. CDR3 sequence reads: CASSLPASSGANVLTF. CDR3 nucleotide sequence: TGTGCCAGCAGCTTACCCGCCTCCTCTGGGGCCAACGTCCTGACTTTC. Looking up the rest from reference TRBV7-9 and TRBJ2-6 gives the full variable domain: DTGVSQNPRHKITKRGQNVTFRCDPISEHNRLYWYRQTLGQGPEFLTYFQNEAQLEKSRLLSDRFSAERPKGSFSTLEIQRTEQGDSAMYLCASSLPASSGANVLTFGAGSRLTVL.

This clonotype came up a few times. The chain carries TRBV14 and TRBJ2-5; D perhaps matches TRBD1 (6 bases). The CDR3 has 13 amino acids. Germline CDR1 is SGHDN and CDR2 is FVKESK. V gave up 3 bases and J gave up 5 bases, with 10 bases separating them. This CDR3 reads CASSHGQMETQYF. The DNA of the CDR3 is TGTGCCAGCAGCCATGGACAGATGGAGACCCAGTACTTC.

V usage is TRBV9 and J usage is TRBJ2-1, with a tentative D call TRBD1 (5 bases). The CDR3 contains 16 residues. Germline-derived CDR1 and CDR2 are SGDLS and YYNGEE. Trimming removed 3 bases at V and 8 bases at J, with 21 bases between. The CDR3 DNA reads TGTGCCAGCAGCGCCAGACCAGGGATGGTTAGGCATGAGCAGTTCTTC. Amino acids: CASSARPGMVRHEQFF. The full variable domain, in which reference TRBV9 and TRBJ2-1 provide the parts outside the CDR3, is DSGVTQTPKHLITATGQRVTLRCSPRSGDLSVYWYQQSLDQGLQFLIQYYNGEERAKGNILERFSAQQFPDLHSELNLSSLELGDSALYFCASSARPGMVRHEQFFGPGTRLTVL.

V is TRBV20-1 and J is TRBJ2-6; a possible D gene is TRBD1 (6 bases). This CDR3 is 16 amino acids long. The V gene lost 4 bases and the J gene lost 0 bases, with 13 bases spanning the gap. The germline V gene has CDR1 DFQATT and CDR2 SNEGSKA (reference sequence). This CDR3 is CSATPGHLSGANVLTF. As DNA, the CDR3 is TGCAGTGCTACACCGGGACACCTCTCTGGGGCCAACGTCCTGACTTTC.

The table lists this clonotype with a few counts. The chain couples TRBV27 to TRBJ2-7; D gene unclear. The CDR3 is 14 residues long. Between the trimmed V and J ends, which lost 8 bases and 2 bases, there was a span of 16 bases. Germline V gene lookup returns CDR1 MNHEY and CDR2 SMNVEV (reference sequence). The CDR3 loop is CASSAGPVTYEQYF. The CDR3 DNA sequence: TGTGCCAGCTCCGCCGGACCGGTTACCTACGAGCAGTACTTC.

In its sample, this clonotype was seen many times. This chain connects TRBV18 to TRBJ2-1, with 7 bases fitting TRBD1. Germline-derived CDR1 and CDR2 are KGHSH and LQKENI. J was trimmed by 5 bases and V by 4 bases; bases with no gene match: 5. The CDR3 totals 14 residues. CDR3 loop: CASSLWTGDNEQFF. The CDR3 DNA reads TGTGCCAGCTCACTCTGGACAGGAGACAATGAGCAGTTCTTC.

This clonotype has just a few counts. The chain links TRBV4-2 to TRBJ2-5; D not resolved. Trimming removed 4 bases from V and 3 bases from J, with 12 bases in between. The CDR3 extends over 14 amino acids. Germline V gives CDR1 LGHNA, CDR2 YNFKEQ. DNA of the CDR3: TGTGCCAGCAGCCTAAGTGGGTCAGAAGAGACCCAGTACTTC. Translating it yields CASSLSGSEETQYF.

This clonotype was seen a few times. The chain carries TRBV3-1 and TRBJ2-3; 9 bases match TRBD1. Trimming took 5 bases from V and 0 from J; bases not matched to a gene: 6. The CDR3 totals 16 residues. The germline gives CDR1 LGHDT, CDR2 YNNKEL (reference sequence). The CDR3 DNA follows: TGTGCCAGCAGCAGGACAGGGGCCACCAGCACAGATACGCAGTATTTT. Translating it yields CASSRTGATSTDTQYF.

The chain combines TRBV20-1 with TRBJ2-5, with 7 bases aligning to TRBD1. The end of the DNA fits TRBJ2-7 better, so the J call may be wrong. The CDR3 sequence is 13 residues long. Germline loops: CDR1 DFQATT, CDR2 SNEGSKA (reference sequence). CDR3 nucleotides: TGCAGTGCTGGAACCGGGACAGAATACGAGCAGTACTTC. Amino acid sequence: CSAGTGTEYEQYF.

The V gene is TRBV19, the J gene TRBJ2-1, with TRBD1 as a possible D gene (6 bases). Trimming removed 6 bases at V and 9 bases at J, with 21 bases between. In germline, CDR1 is LNHDA, CDR2 SQIVND (reference sequence). The CDR3 loop spans 15 amino acids. CDR3 amino acids: CASSYAGTQGGEQFF. CDR3 DNA sequence: TGTGCCAGTAGCTACGCCGGGACGCAAGGGGGTGAGCAGTTCTTC.

A few counts support this clonotype. This sequence joins TRBV4-2 and TRBJ2-1, with 8 nucleotides matching TRBD2. CDR1 and CDR2 (germline): LGHNA, YNFKEQ. The trim removed 0 bases at V and 10 bases at J, leaving 2 bases unmatched. The CDR3 is 13 amino acids. This CDR3 reads CASSQDGTREQFF. The CDR3 bases are TGTGCCAGCAGCCAAGATGGGACTAGGGAGCAGTTCTTC.

In this sample, this clonotype turned up a few times. The chain combines TRBV11-2 with TRBJ2-1; D may be TRBD1 (5 bases). The germline gives CDR1 SGHAT, CDR2 FQNNGV. The CDR3 length is 12 residues. The V gene lost 5 bases and the J gene lost 9 bases, with 11 bases spanning the gap. The CDR3 reads CASSRRQGEQFF. DNA for the CDR3: TGTGCCAGCAGCCGCCGGCAGGGTGAGCAGTTCTTC.